The T cell receptor beta chain described here comes from a study of cytotoxic CD8 clonotypes in ibrutinib-treated CLL. Worth noting for this clone: The target antigen is unknown.

Study-wide points: Clonality went up at the time of ibrutinib response, stayed stable in sustained remission, and later dropped back toward its baseline level at progression.

The repertoire was sequenced with immunoSEQ multiplex PCR; TCRdb's copy has only in-frame clones and lacks some. The repertoire consists of 60,000 to 75,000 clones, with 90% occurring once and the leading ten covering approximately 3.1%. With V trimmed by 6 bases and J by 4 bases, 8 bases remained unmatched. The CDR3 sequence is 15 residues long. CDR1 and CDR2 (germline): LGHNT, FRNRAP. This clonotype was obtained from a human donor with chronic lymphocytic leukemia. The chain is built from TRBV12-5 and TRBJ1-5; 8 positions match TRBD1. Sample: PBMCs, taken after 12 months of ibrutinib treatment. CDR3 amino acids: CASGPDREGNQPQHF. The CDR3 DNA follows: TGTGCTAGTGGCCCGGACAGGGAAGGGAATCAGCCCCAGCATTTT.